The next 5 T cell receptor beta chains were all read from a single sample in a study of vaccination effects on CD4 cells after COVID-19. Measured with immunoSEQ multiplex PCR; TCRdb has only the in-frame clones, and not every one. The sample yields 67,000 or so clones, approximately 70% seen once. No antigen has been assigned to these receptors. Before any sequencing was done, the ViraFEST assay used viral peptide pools to expand antigen-specific CD4+ T cells. Cells that had been cultured for 10 days were the source of isolated CD4+ T cells. Testing of the vaccine recipients showed negative nucleocapsid antibodies and no prior SARS-CoV-2 infection. Sequenced material: CD4+ T cells from PBMCs cultured with HCoV-OC43 spike peptides, taken before COVID-19 vaccination. Subset defined: HCoV-OC43 spike overlapping peptide pool stimulation. These TCRs come from a human donor who received a COVID-19 vaccine.

The chain employs TRBV7-2 and TRBJ2-5; possible D gene TRBD2, 5 bases. Germline V gene sequence: CDR1 SGHTA, CDR2 FQGNSA. The V and J ends lost 5 bases and 4 bases respectively, with 17 bases between them. The CDR3 runs 15 residues. Written as DNA, the CDR3 is TGTGCCAGCAGCCCCCAATGGTACCGGGGAGAGACCCAGTACTTC. As protein: CASSPQWYRGETQYF.

The CDR3 loop is CASSPEVPSYNEQFF. CDR3 nucleotides: TGTGCCAGCAGCCCCGAGGTTCCATCCTACAATGAGCAGTTCTTC. This chain links TRBV2 with TRBJ2-1; D remains unclear. This CDR3 has 15 amino acids. The V gene lost 6 bases and the J gene lost 1 base, with 13 bases spanning the gap. CDR1 and CDR2 from the germline V gene are SNHLY and FYNNEI.

The V call is TRBV18, the J call TRBJ1-2, with 11 positions matching TRBD1. Trimming cost V 5 bases and J 7 bases; bases outside gene matches: 3. CDR3 size: 13 residues. Germline CDR1 reads KGHSH; CDR2 reads LQKENI. The CDR3 region is CASSTGTGGGYTF. CDR3 coding DNA: TGTGCCAGCTCAACCGGGACAGGGGGTGGCTACACCTTC.

V and J are TRBV6-5 and TRBJ1-1; D ambiguous. The CDR3 sequence is 13 residues long. V dropped 4 bases and J dropped 8 bases, with 14 bases sitting between them. Germline V gene lookup returns CDR1 MNHEY and CDR2 SVGAGI. In DNA form, the CDR3 reads TGTGCCAGCAGTTTTGAAGATGGGGTCGAAGCTTTCTTT. Translating it yields CASSFEDGVEAFF.

The V call is TRBV7-9, the J call TRBJ1-2, with D hard to call. The CDR3 loop spans 15 amino acids. CDR1 and CDR2 (germline): SEHNR, FQNEAQ (reference sequence). V was clipped by 3 bases and J by 7 bases, with 18 bases between them. The CDR3 bases are TGTGCCAGCAGCTTGGGGATTACAACCTGGGGTGGCTACACCTTC. Its protein product is CASSLGITTWGGYTF.